These 23 T cell receptor beta chains originate from one sample sequenced in a study of T-cell reconstitution after alpha-beta-depleted transplantation in children. Library preparation (for TCRbeta) was performed with unique molecular identifiers. Via MiXCR, TCRdb re-called the PCR reads, giving one row per CDR3 protein. The sample contains approximately 400,000 distinct CDR3 sequences, about a tenth of which appear only once. This sample comprised PBMCs from the stem cell graft donor, obtained from the stem cell graft. The receptor set was obtained from a human donor who donated a stem cell graft to a child with acute myeloid leukemia.

The chain links TRBV20-1 to TRBJ2-1; 10 bases are a match to TRBD2. After removal of 5 bases from V and 3 bases from J, the junction contained 16 bases not matched to a gene. This CDR3 spans 18 amino acids. The V gene's germline CDR1 is DFQATT and CDR2 SNEGSKA (reference sequence). CDR3 amino acids: CSADDRVAAGGYYNEQFF. The CDR3 coding sequence is TGCAGTGCTGATGACAGGGTAGCAGCGGGAGGGTACTACAATGAGCAGTTCTTC.

This clonotype was detected a few times. The chain combines TRBV7-3 with TRBJ2-1; 9 bases line up with TRBD1. This CDR3 spans 15 amino acids. Germline trimming cut 5 bases from V and 8 bases from J; bases unmatched to any gene: 10. Germline loops: CDR1 SGHTA, CDR2 FQGTGA. As DNA, the CDR3 is TGTGCCAGCAGCGTCACAGGGGGCGTAGGGGATGAGCAGTTCTTC. It translates to CASSVTGGVGDEQFF.

This clonotype was seen a handful of times. The V and J genes are TRBV11-2 and TRBJ2-5; D remains unclear. In germline, CDR1 is SGHAT, CDR2 FQNNGV. The CDR3 extends over 12 amino acids. Deletions cut 2 bases from V and 4 bases from J, with 5 bases between. CDR3 in amino acids: CASSLFPETQYF. CDR3 sequence (DNA): TGTGCCAGCAGCTTATTTCCAGAGACCCAGTACTTC.

This clonotype appeared a few times. The chain uses TRBV12-3 or TRBV12-4 and TRBJ2-2; TRBD1 might be the D (5 bases). This CDR3 region has 13 residues. The V gene lost 6 bases and the J gene lost 4 bases, with 9 bases spanning the gap. In DNA form, the CDR3 reads TGTGCCAGCAGGGTCAGGGCCACCGGGGAGCTGTTTTTT. It specifies CASRVRATGELFF.

CDR3 nucleotide sequence: TGCAGCGTTGGAACGTTTCAGTTCTTC. It specifies CSVGTFQFF. The V call is TRBV29-1, the J call TRBJ2-1; D gene uncertain. The V gene's germline CDR1 is SQVTM and CDR2 ANQGSEA. V was shortened by 4 bases and J by 13 bases, with 8 bases between the two germline ends. This CDR3 has 9 residues.

This clonotype has a count of ten or more. The chain combines TRBV20-1 with TRBJ2-1; TRBD1 matches at 10 bases. The junction had 6 bases not matched to a gene; V was cut back by 0 bases and J by 4 bases. CDR3 size: 16 residues. Germline V CDR1 and CDR2: DFQATT, SNEGSKA (reference sequence). CDR3 region: CSAREGRQGAYNEQFF. CDR3 sequence (DNA): TGCAGTGCTAGAGAGGGGAGACAGGGGGCTTACAATGAGCAGTTCTTC.

This clonotype was seen a handful of times. The chain joins TRBV7-2 to TRBJ1-3, with TRBD1 identical over 7 bases. Germline V gene data show CDR1 as SGHTA and CDR2 as FQGNSA. V was pared by 3 bases and J by 0 bases, with 5 bases of the junction left unmatched. The CDR3 covers 16 residues. CDR3 bases: TGTGCCAGCAGCTTCGGGACAGCCCGCTCTGGAAACACCATATATTTT. This sequence encodes CASSFGTARSGNTIYF.

Remarks on this clonotype: An end of the junction differs from the germline gene, which may be a read error. The rearrangement joins TRBV2 to TRBJ2-5; possible D gene TRBD1, 6 bases. This CDR3 contains 15 residues. Germline loops: CDR1 SNHLY, CDR2 FYNNEI. The CDR3 nucleotides are TGTGCCAGCACTGAACAGGGAATGTACCAAGAGACCCAGTACTTC. Translating gives CASTEQGMYQETQYF.

J is TRBJ2-1 and V is TRBV11-2, with D perhaps TRBD1 or TRBD2 (5 bases each). This CDR3 comprises 14 residues. Germline V gene data show CDR1 as SGHAT and CDR2 as FQNNGV. The ends were cut back, 0 bases at V and 8 bases at J, with 11 bases in the middle. This chain's CDR3 is CASSLDRLGDEQFF. In DNA form, the CDR3 reads TGTGCCAGCAGCTTAGATCGATTGGGGGATGAGCAGTTCTTC.

This clonotype was observed a handful of times. The genes are TRBV5-5 and TRBJ1-1; weak D call: TRBD1 (5 bases). Deletions cut 0 bases from V and 0 bases from J, with 12 bases between. CDR3 length equals 16 residues. The germline V gene has CDR1 SGHKS and CDR2 YYEKEE (reference sequence). The CDR3 reads CASSLVAGPVNTEAFF. CDR3 DNA sequence: TGTGCCAGCAGCTTGGTGGCAGGGCCGGTGAACACTGAAGCTTTCTTT. Full variable domain (missing parts from reference TRBV5-5 and TRBJ1-1): DAGVTQSPTHLIKTRGQQVTLRCSPISGHKSVSWYQQVLGQGPQFIFQYYEKEERGRGNFPDRFSARQFPNYSSELNVNALLLGDSALYLCASSLVAGPVNTEAFFGQGTRLTVV.

This clonotype was seen at least ten times. The chain has TRBV4-1 and TRBJ1-4, with TRBD1 identical over 12 bases. V shed 2 bases and J 8 bases; nucleotides not matched to a gene: 6. Per germline, CDR1 MGHRA and CDR2 YSYEKL. This CDR3 has 16 residues. CDR3 protein: CASSQIPGQGAEKLFF. The CDR3 DNA reads TGCGCCAGCAGCCAAATTCCGGGACAGGGGGCCGAAAAACTGTTTTTT.

The rearrangement uses TRBV9 and TRBJ1-4, with 9 bases fitting TRBD1. The CDR3 has 16 amino acids. With 0 bases clipped from V and 3 bases from J, the junction kept 3 bases outside the gene matches. The germline V gene has CDR1 SGDLS and CDR2 YYNGEE. The CDR3 DNA sequence: TGTGCCAGCAGCGTAGGAGGACAGGGGCCTAATGAAAAACTGTTTTTT. Translation gives CASSVGGQGPNEKLFF.

This clonotype was seen ten or more times. This chain connects TRBV20-1 to TRBJ2-5; tentative D call: TRBD1 (6 bases). Germline V CDR1 and CDR2: DFQATT, SNEGSKA (reference sequence). V lost 3 bases and J 4 bases, leaving 15 bases between the germline ends. The CDR3 runs 14 residues. This CDR3 is CSASQFPQGETQYF. The CDR3 bases are TGCAGTGCTAGCCAGTTCCCACAGGGAGAGACCCAGTACTTC.

This clonotype occurred a few times. The gene calls are TRBV5-1 and TRBJ2-5; D is perhaps TRBD2 (5 bases). CDR3 size: 16 residues. From germline, CDR1 is SGHRS and CDR2 YFSETQ. Trimming pared 3 bases from V and 4 bases from J, leaving 19 bases between. The CDR3 DNA reads TGCGCCAGCAGCTCGGATAGCAACAACCGGGGAGAGACCCAGTACTTC. Translating gives CASSSDSNNRGETQYF.

The sample holds many counts of this clonotype. CDR3 in amino acids: CASSSEPLIYNEQFF. In DNA form, the CDR3 reads TGTGCCAGCAGCTCGGAGCCCCTCATCTACAATGAGCAGTTCTTC. The genes are TRBV5-5 and TRBJ2-1; D gene ambiguous. Trimming took 3 bases from V and 3 from J, leaving 13 bases between them. Germline loops: CDR1 SGHKS, CDR2 YYEKEE (reference sequence). The CDR3 has 15 residues.

A few counts support this clonotype. The chain has TRBV5-1 and TRBJ1-2; tentatively, D is TRBD1 (6 bases). This CDR3 spans 14 amino acids. Per germline, CDR1 SGHRS and CDR2 YFSETQ. With 0 bases removed from V and 6 bases from J, the gap between germline ends came to 12 bases. The CDR3 nucleotides are TGCGCCAGCAGCTTGGACGTGCCAGGGGATGGCTACACCTTC. Protein sequence: CASSLDVPGDGYTF.

This clonotype has ten or more counts. The rearrangement uses TRBV25-1 and TRBJ2-1, with 9 bases identical to TRBD1. From germline, CDR1 is MGHDK and CDR2 SYGVNS. V lost 5 bases, J lost 3 bases, and 5 bases stayed unmatched. CDR3 length equals 15 residues. The CDR3: CASSLGTGYYNEQFF. The CDR3 DNA reads TGTGCCAGCAGTTTGGGGACAGGGTACTACAATGAGCAGTTCTTC.

This clonotype occurred a few times. V is TRBV5-1 and J is TRBJ1-1; no reliable D call. The V and J ends lost 4 bases and 3 bases respectively, with 10 bases between them. The CDR3 runs 13 residues. Germline V lookup: CDR1 SGHRS, CDR2 YFSETQ. The CDR3 loop reads CASSRSWDTEAFF. The CDR3 DNA reads TGCGCCAGCAGCCGCTCCTGGGACACTGAAGCTTTCTTT.

This clonotype was seen repeatedly, ten times or more. V and J are TRBV15 and TRBJ2-3, with 10 bases lining up with TRBD1. V dropped 9 bases and J dropped 2; count of bases not matched to a gene: 8. CDR1 LNHNV and CDR2 YYDKDF come from the germline V gene (reference sequence). The CDR3 sequence is 15 residues long. The DNA for the CDR3 is TGTGCCACGCAACCCGGGACAGGGGCCACAGATACGCAGTATTTT. It is translated as CATQPGTGATDTQYF. The full variable domain, in which reference TRBV15 and TRBJ2-3 provide the parts outside the CDR3, is DAMVIQNPRYQVTQFGKPVTLSCSQTLNHNVMYWYQQKSSQAPKLLFHYYDKDFNNEADTPDNFQSRRPNTSFCFLDIRSPGLGDTAMYLCATQPGTGATDTQYFGPGTRLTVL.

The chain uses TRBV6-1 and TRBJ1-2; 8 nucleotides match TRBD1. V lost 7 bases to trimming and J lost 7 bases; unmatched junction nucleotides: 2. The CDR3 loop spans 11 amino acids. Germline CDR1 reads MNHNS; CDR2 reads SASEGT. The CDR3, as DNA: TGTGCCAGCACTGGACAGGGTGGCTACACCTTC. Residues: CASTGQGGYTF.

This clonotype was seen a handful of times. The chain carries TRBV25-1 and TRBJ2-1; D is perhaps TRBD1 (6 bases). In germline, CDR1 is MGHDK, CDR2 SYGVNS. V lost 10 bases, J lost 8 bases, and 24 bases lay in between. The CDR3 is 15 amino acids. The CDR3 is CATQWSAGGWHEQFF. The CDR3 coding sequence is TGTGCCACCCAGTGGTCTGCTGGGGGCTGGCATGAGCAGTTCTTC.

The chain links TRBV29-1 to TRBJ1-5; D unclear. The germline CDR1 and CDR2 sequences are SQVTM and ANQGSEA. Deletions cut 3 bases from V and 3 bases from J, with 9 bases between. The length of the CDR3 is 13 residues. For the CDR3, the DNA is TGCAGCGTTGAGAGGAGACTCAATCAGCCCCAGCATTTT. Amino acids: CSVERRLNQPQHF.

The table lists this clonotype with a count of one. The V gene is TRBV11-1, the J gene TRBJ2-7, with TRBD1 matching over 9 bases. The CDR3 has 14 residues. V dropped 4 bases and J dropped 7; count of bases not matched to a gene: 8. Germline loops: CDR1 SGHAT, CDR2 FQDESV (reference sequence). The CDR3 is CASSSTGQGREQYF. The CDR3 coding sequence is TGTGCCAGCAGCTCAACGGGACAGGGACGGGAGCAGTACTTC.